The rows below give T cell receptor beta chains drawn from one sample of a study of long-term antiretroviral therapy in people with HIV. Here immunoSEQ multiplex PCR was the method, and the copy in TCRdb shows in-frame clones only, minus some. The sample contains roughly 25,000 clones, approximately 80% of which appear only once. Sequencing used unsorted PBMCs, obtained 1.1 years before starting antiretroviral therapy. These receptors were taken from a woman aged 25 to 39 with HIV. Both conserved end residues are part of each CDR3. D genes are given only for firm matches. Clone size is shown for a subset of rows, as once, few, many or a class of expanded clone.

size: .
V: TRBV15
D: .
J: TRBJ1-4
length: 18
DNA: TGTGCCACCAGCAGAGATCCCCCGTCAGGGGTAACTAATGAAAAACTGTTTTTT
CDR3: CATSRDPPSGVTNEKLFF

size: .
V: TRBV18
D: .
J: TRBJ1-1
length: 13
DNA: TGTGCCAGCTCACAGGGGCAGCTCGCTGAAGCTTTCTTT
CDR3: CASSQGQLAEAFF

size: few
V: TRBV25-1
D: .
J: TRBJ1-2
length: 9
DNA: TGTGCCAGAAAGTATGGCTACACCTTC
CDR3: CARKYGYTF

size: once
V: TRBV6-1
D: .
J: TRBJ1-6
length: 15
DNA: TGTGCCAGCAGTGAACGTGGGGGGTCTGGGGCACCCCTCCACTTT
CDR3: CASSERGGSGAPLHF

size: .
V: TRBV7-9
D: TRBD1
J: TRBJ1-2
length: 15
DNA: TGTGCCAGCAGGGGTGGACAGGGCAAGAACTATGGCTACACCTTC
CDR3: CASRGGQGKNYGYTF

size: .
V: TRBV14
D: .
J: TRBJ1-2
length: 14
DNA: TGTGCCAGCAGCCAAGGGGAGGCAATCTATGGCTACACCTTC
CDR3: CASSQGEAIYGYTF

size: .
V: TRBV2
D: .
J: TRBJ2-2
length: 13
DNA: TGTGCCAGCAGTATGGGGGCTACCGGGGAGCTGTTTTTT
CDR3: CASSMGATGELFF

size: .
V: TRBV6-6
D: TRBD1
J: TRBJ1-4
length: 16
DNA: TGTGCCAGCAGTTATATCGGGACAGGCTTTAATGAAAAACTGTTTTTT
CDR3: CASSYIGTGFNEKLFF

size: .
V: TRBV2
D: .
J: TRBJ1-3
length: 15
DNA: TGTGCCAGCGGGGACGGGGGCAGGGGTGGAAACACCATATATTTT
CDR3: CASGDGGRGGNTIYF

size: .
V: TRBV7-9
D: .
J: TRBJ2-5
length: 16
DNA: TGTGCCAGCAGCTTAACTTTTGGGGGGGCTGGGGAGACCCAGTACTTC
CDR3: CASSLTFGGAGETQYF

size: once
V: TRBV30
D: .
J: TRBJ2-5
length: 16
DNA: TGTGCCTGGAGTGCACCTGGGGACTTAGGAGGGGAGACCCAGTACTTC
CDR3: CAWSAPGDLGGETQYF

size: .
V: TRBV7-3
D: .
J: TRBJ2-5
length: 15
DNA: TGTGCCAGCAGCTTAACGGGTAGGGCAGCAGAGACCCAGTACTTC
CDR3: CASSLTGRAAETQYF

size: once
V: TRBV5-1
D: .
J: TRBJ1-1
length: 15
DNA: TGCGCCAGCAGCTTCGGACCGACCCTGAACACTGAAGCTTTCTTT
CDR3: CASSFGPTLNTEAFF

size: .
V: TRBV7-9
D: .
J: TRBJ1-1
length: 16
DNA: TGTGCCAGCAGCTTACTGGATGGGCAGGGGAACACTGAAGCTTTCTTT
CDR3: CASSLLDGQGNTEAFF

size: .
V: TRBV7-3
D: TRBD2
J: TRBJ2-1
length: 15
DNA: TGTGCCAGCAGCTTAATACTAGCGGCCTACAATGAGCAGTTCTTC
CDR3: CASSLILAAYNEQFF

size: .
V: TRBV7-2
D: .
J: TRBJ1-4
length: 15
DNA: TGTGCCAGCAGCCGTGACAGTAAAGCTAATGAAAAACTGTTTTTT
CDR3: CASSRDSKANEKLFF

size: .
V: TRBV28
D: TRBD1
J: TRBJ1-3
length: 16
DNA: TGTGCCAGCAGTCCAACCGGGACAGGCTCTGGAAACACCATATATTTT
CDR3: CASSPTGTGSGNTIYF

size: .
V: TRBV19
D: .
J: TRBJ2-4
length: 16
DNA: TGTGCCAGTAGTTCGGGGGAGATTTTCTTAGAAAACATTCAGTACTTC
CDR3: CASSSGEIFLENIQYF

size: .
V: TRBV27
D: .
J: TRBJ1-1
length: 13
DNA: TGTGCCAGCAGTTTAGGTAGGAACACTGAAGCTTTCTTT
CDR3: CASSLGRNTEAFF

size: .
V: TRBV4-1
D: .
J: TRBJ1-1
length: 18
DNA: TGCGCCAGCAGCCATGATCGGGTCAGGGGACTGGAGAACACTGAAGCTTTCTTT
CDR3: CASSHDRVRGLENTEAFF

size: .
V: TRBV29-1
D: TRBD2
J: TRBJ2-2
length: 14
DNA: TGCAGCGTCGCTAGCGGGGGTGGTACCGGGGAGCTGTTTTTT
CDR3: CSVASGGGTGELFF

size: .
V: TRBV20-1
D: .
J: TRBJ1-2
length: 11
DNA: TGCAGTGCTAGAGCCCCCGGTTGGTGGACCTTC
CDR3: CSARAPGWWTF

size: .
V: TRBV5-1
D: TRBD2
J: TRBJ2-5
length: 14
DNA: TGCGCCAGCAGCTCGGGGGGGTCGAAAGAGACCCAGTACTTC
CDR3: CASSSGGSKETQYF

size: .
V: TRBV11-2
D: TRBD2
J: TRBJ2-3
length: 16
DNA: TGTGCCAGCAGCTTATCATACGGGGGGAGCACAGATACGCAGTATTTT
CDR3: CASSLSYGGSTDTQYF

size: .
V: TRBV14
D: .
J: TRBJ2-2
length: 12
DNA: TGTGCCAGCAGCCAAAACACCGGGGAGCTGTTTTTT
CDR3: CASSQNTGELFF

size: .
V: TRBV4-1
D: .
J: TRBJ2-7
length: 13
DNA: TGCGCCAGCAGCGATCAGACGACCTACGAGCAGTACTTC
CDR3: CASSDQTTYEQYF

size: .
V: TRBV5-1
D: .
J: TRBJ1-2
length: 14
DNA: TGCGCCAGCAGCACGACGACAGGCATCTATGGCTACACCTTC
CDR3: CASSTTTGIYGYTF

size: once
V: TRBV13
D: TRBD1
J: TRBJ1-1
length: 14
DNA: TGTGCCAGCAGCTTGGGACAGTTGAACACTGAAGCTTTCTTT
CDR3: CASSLGQLNTEAFF

size: .
V: TRBV27
D: TRBD1
J: TRBJ1-2
length: 12
DNA: TGTGCCAGCAGTCCCGGACAGGGTGGCTACACCTTC
CDR3: CASSPGQGGYTF

size: .
V: TRBV6-1
D: TRBD1
J: TRBJ2-3
length: 16
DNA: TGTGCCAGCAGTGATTTAGGACAGGGGGAGTCAGATACGCAGTATTTT
CDR3: CASSDLGQGESDTQYF

size: .
V: TRBV5-6
D: TRBD1
J: TRBJ1-2
length: 15
DNA: TGTGCCAGCAGCTTCTTGACAGGGCGGAGAGAGGGCTACACCTTC
CDR3: CASSFLTGRREGYTF

size: .
V: TRBV19
D: TRBD1
J: TRBJ1-5
length: 17
DNA: TGTGCCAGTAGTATAGAATCGTTAGGACAGGGGGGTCAGCCCCAGCATTTT
CDR3: CASSIESLGQGGQPQHF

size: .
V: TRBV5-1
D: .
J: TRBJ1-2
length: 15
DNA: TGCGCCAGCAGCTTGGCGGGGGTCACGCCCTATGGCTACACCTTC
CDR3: CASSLAGVTPYGYTF

size: .
V: TRBV7-2
D: TRBD1
J: TRBJ1-2
length: 16
DNA: TGTGCCAGCAGCTCGGCACGAGGACAGGGTTTCTATGGCTACACCTTC
CDR3: CASSSARGQGFYGYTF

size: .
V: TRBV5-4
D: .
J: TRBJ1-1
length: 14
DNA: TGTGCCAGCAGCTTGAAAGGGCCAGCCCCCGAAGCTTTCTTT
CDR3: CASSLKGPAPEAFF

size: .
V: TRBV18
D: .
J: TRBJ2-5
length: 13
DNA: TGTGCCAGCTCACCCCGACACGAGGAGACCCAGTACTTC
CDR3: CASSPRHEETQYF

size: .
V: TRBV5-1
D: .
J: TRBJ1-1
length: 13
DNA: TGCGCCAGCAGCTTGTCATGGGGGAGCGAAGCTTTCTTT
CDR3: CASSLSWGSEAFF

size: few
V: TRBV19
D: .
J: TRBJ1-1
length: 14
DNA: TGTGCCAGTAGTATAGATCTTAACAGCCTTGAAGCTTTCTTT
CDR3: CASSIDLNSLEAFF

size: once
V: TRBV4-1
D: .
J: TRBJ2-2
length: 14
DNA: TGCGCCAGCAGCCCTGGATCCAACACCGGGGAGCTGTTTTTT
CDR3: CASSPGSNTGELFF

size: once
V: TRBV6-5
D: .
J: TRBJ1-4
length: 16
DNA: TGTGCCAGCAGTTACTCGAGTACGGGGGTTAATGAAAAACTGTTTTTT
CDR3: CASSYSSTGVNEKLFF

size: few
V: TRBV5-8
D: .
J: TRBJ1-2
length: 16
DNA: TGTGCCAGCAGCTTTCGTTCGCACTCCCAGGACTATGGCTACACCTTC
CDR3: CASSFRSHSQDYGYTF

size: .
V: TRBV7-3
D: .
J: TRBJ1-5
length: 16
DNA: TGTGCCAGCAGCTCCGGACGGCGGGATGGCAATCAGCCCCAGCATTTT
CDR3: CASSSGRRDGNQPQHF

size: once
V: TRBV19
D: .
J: TRBJ1-1
length: 12
DNA: TGTGCCATCCGGGGACGTAACACTGAAGCTTTCTTT
CDR3: CAIRGRNTEAFF

size: .
V: TRBV4-1
D: .
J: TRBJ2-3
length: 17
DNA: TGCGCCAGCAGCCAACAACGGGATCTTACAGTCTCCGATACGCAGTATTTT
CDR3: CASSQQRDLTVSDTQYF

size: .
V: TRBV5-6
D: .
J: TRBJ2-2
length: 14
DNA: TGTGCCAGCAGCCCGTCTACCGGGGCCGGGGAGCTGTTTTTT
CDR3: CASSPSTGAGELFF

size: few
V: TRBV19
D: TRBD1
J: TRBJ1-5
length: 15
DNA: TGTGCCAGTAGTATCAGGACAGGGGGCCCTCAGCCCCAGCATTTT
CDR3: CASSIRTGGPQPQHF